This T cell receptor (beta chain) is from a study of human T cells and chemical hapten exposure. Background on the study: Diphenylcyclopropenone was applied weekly to patients' scalps across the approximately 24-week study. Patch tests applied 0.01% DPC to the upper back and were scored after 6 days. Study-wide points: Following DPC sensitization, TCRs present above 1 in 1000 frequency showed no change.

Time point in this sample: patch test 1, 2 weeks after DPC sensitization. Treatment reported: therapeutic diphenylcyclopropenone sensitization with weekly scalp DPC. The authors' total RNA extraction used unfractionated whole blood. Patients had alopecia, were aged 18 to 70, and were not pregnant. TCRdb recomputed calls from the RACE reads with MiXCR, one row per CDR3 protein. Altogether some 43,000 distinct CDR3 sequences are present, 4% being singletons, with the ten largest covering over 25%. This clonotype was recorded at least ten times. Its cognate antigen is unknown. This CDR3 has 16 amino acids. Per germline, CDR1 LGHDT and CDR2 YNNKEL (reference sequence). The V segment lost 0 bases and the J segment 8 bases; nucleotides outside the gene matches: 5.

This specimen was whole blood, taken in connection with sensitization to the hapten diphenylcyclopropenone (DPC). The chain is built from TRBV3-1 and TRBJ1-6, with 9 bases aligning to TRBD1. This TCR came from a man aged 50-60 years with alopecia areata. Some clones in this sample may be carry-over from other donors' samples. CDR3 DNA sequence: TGTGCCAGCAGCCAAGATGCTTGGGACAGGGATTCACCCCTCCACTTT. Encoded protein: CASSQDAWDRDSPLHF.